These 20 T cell receptor beta chains were all obtained from the same sample, sequenced in a study of control samples from healthy donors and cancer patients. Data came from immunoSEQ multiplex PCR; TCRdb stores just in-frame clones and leaves some out. The profile shows around 120,000 clones, 88% of them singletons. Input material: blood. The receptors derive from a man aged 40-50 years in good health.

The chain combines TRBV12-3 or TRBV12-4 with TRBJ1-1, with no clear D. The CDR3 sequence is 13 residues long. The germline V and J ends were trimmed by 2 bases and 7 bases, with 11 bases remaining between them. CDR3 sequence reads: CASSLRGKGEAFF. CDR3 bases: TGTGCCAGCAGTTTAAGAGGGAAGGGTGAAGCTTTCTTT.

This sequence joins TRBV7-9 and TRBJ2-4, with 7 bases fitting TRBD1. There are 15 residues in the CDR3. From germline, CDR1 is SEHNR and CDR2 FQNEAQ (reference sequence). J was trimmed by 3 bases and V by 2 bases; bases with no gene match: 4. CDR3: CASSLYGDSKNIQYF. The CDR3 coding sequence is TGTGCCAGCAGCTTATATGGGGACAGCAAAAACATTCAGTACTTC. Full variable domain (outside the CDR3, taken from reference TRBV7-9 and TRBJ2-4): DTGVSQNPRHKITKRGQNVTFRCDPISEHNRLYWYRQTLGQGPEFLTYFQNEAQLEKSRLLSDRFSAERPKGSFSTLEIQRTEQGDSAMYLCASSLYGDSKNIQYFGAGTRLSVL.

V usage is TRBV2 and J usage is TRBJ1-1, with a weak D call TRBD1 (5 bases). Trimming stripped 1 base from V and 6 bases from J, with 9 bases between. This CDR3 has 13 amino acids. Looked up from germline, CDR1 is SNHLY and CDR2 is FYNNEI. DNA of the CDR3: TGTGCCAGCAGTGAAGGGCGGGGCTCTGAAGCTTTCTTT. This encodes CASSEGRGSEAFF.

V and J are TRBV7-2 and TRBJ2-5; 11 bases line up with TRBD2. Germline V gene sequence: CDR1 SGHTA, CDR2 FQGNSA. The V gene end was trimmed by 2 bases and the J gene end by 4 bases; junction bases not matched to a gene: 15. The CDR3 consists of 19 residues. The CDR3 reads CASSLTSAVSGGARETQYF. The CDR3 nucleotides read TGTGCCAGCAGCTTAACTTCTGCGGTTAGCGGGGGGGCGAGAGAGACCCAGTACTTC.

The chain uses TRBV12-5 and TRBJ1-1; the match to TRBD1 covers 9 bases. V was pared by 6 bases and J by 4 bases, with 6 bases of the junction left unmatched. In germline, CDR1 is LGHNT, CDR2 FRNRAP. There are 14 residues in the CDR3. CDR3 loop: CASGPQGAVTEAFF. The CDR3 DNA follows: TGTGCTAGTGGACCACAGGGGGCGGTCACTGAAGCTTTCTTT.

The rearrangement uses TRBV24-1 and TRBJ1-3; D is possibly TRBD1 (6 bases). Germline CDR1 and CDR2: KGHDR and SFDVKD. V dropped 4 bases and J dropped 0 bases, with 12 bases sitting between them. The CDR3 contains 16 residues. CDR3 loop: CATSDTGTDSGNTIYF. For the CDR3, the DNA is TGTGCCACCAGTGACACAGGGACGGACTCTGGAAACACCATATATTTT.

This chain links TRBV6-4 with TRBJ1-6; the match to TRBD1 covers 7 bases. The CDR3 sequence is 15 residues long. Germline assignment: CDR1 MRHNA and CDR2 SNTAGT. With V trimmed by 2 bases and J by 9 bases, 7 bases remained unmatched. The CDR3 DNA reads as TGTGCCAGCAGTGACGTCCCAGGGGGAAGTTCACCCCTCCACTTT. As protein: CASSDVPGGSSPLHF.

The chain recombines TRBV3-1 (or the pseudogene TRBV3-2) with TRBJ2-3; the D is unclear. Trimming removed 6 bases from V and 2 bases from J, with 9 bases in between. Germline V gene lookup returns CDR1 LGHDT and CDR2 YNNKEL (reference sequence). The CDR3 has 13 residues. In DNA form, the CDR3 reads TGTGCCAGCAGGAACGCCTACACAGATACGCAGTATTTT. Encoded protein: CASRNAYTDTQYF.

V gene TRBV4-2 combines with J gene TRBJ2-2, with 9 bases aligning to TRBD1. Trimming at V came to 4 bases and at J to 2 bases, leaving 5 bases not matched to a gene. There are 16 residues in the CDR3. From germline, CDR1 is LGHNA and CDR2 YNFKEQ. The CDR3 reads CASSPMTGGNTGELFF. DNA of the CDR3: TGTGCCAGCAGCCCTATGACAGGGGGTAACACCGGGGAGCTGTTTTTT.

The chain has TRBV19 and TRBJ2-3; D is unresolved. The CDR3 has 14 amino acids. Looked up from germline, CDR1 is LNHDA and CDR2 is SQIVND (reference sequence). Trimming pared 5 bases from V and 2 bases from J, leaving 11 bases between. In DNA form, the CDR3 reads TGTGCCAGTAGTGGGCAGAAGTTCACAGATACGCAGTATTTT. This gives the protein CASSGQKFTDTQYF.

The genes are TRBV7-6 and TRBJ2-5; 7 nucleotides match TRBD2. The V and J ends lost 5 bases and 2 bases, in that order; junction bases with no gene match: 8. The germline CDR1 and CDR2 sequences are SGHVS and FNYEAQ. The CDR3 contains 15 residues. The CDR3 nucleotides read TGTGCCAGCAGCCATTGGTCTAGCGGACAAGAGACCCAGTACTTC. This encodes CASSHWSSGQETQYF.

The CDR3 coding sequence is TGTGCCAGCAGCAAACTAGCGGGGGTCGCGACCCAGTACTTC. Amino acid sequence: CASSKLAGVATQYF. The chain employs TRBV14 and TRBJ2-5; 11 bases are shared with TRBD2. Germline lookup yields CDR1 SGHDN and CDR2 FVKESK. J was trimmed by 7 bases and V by 5 bases; bases with no gene match: 6. There are 14 residues in the CDR3.

This clone was observed a handful of times. J is TRBJ2-3 and V is TRBV15; TRBD2 matches at 7 bases. CDR3 length: 16 amino acids. The J segment lost 2 bases and the V segment lost 0 bases, leaving 5 bases of the junction unmatched. Germline V CDR1 and CDR2: LNHNV, YYDKDF (reference sequence). The CDR3 is CATSRERGGATDTQYF. DNA for the CDR3: TGTGCCACCAGCAGAGAGCGGGGAGGGGCCACAGATACGCAGTATTTT. The whole variable domain, filled in from reference TRBV15 and TRBJ2-3, reads DAMVIQNPRYQVTQFGKPVTLSCSQTLNHNVMYWYQQKSSQAPKLLFHYYDKDFNNEADTPDNFQSRRPNTSFCFLDIRSPGLGDTAMYLCATSRERGGATDTQYFGPGTRLTVL.

The chain has TRBV5-4 and TRBJ1-6, with 8 bases fitting TRBD1. This CDR3 spans 14 amino acids. Per germline, CDR1 SGHNT and CDR2 YYREEE (reference sequence). Trimming removed 2 bases from V and 10 bases from J; junction bases left unmatched: 5. CDR3 DNA: TGTGCCAGCAGCTTAGGACAGGGACGGTCACCCCTCCACTTT. This encodes CASSLGQGRSPLHF.

J is TRBJ2-7 and V is TRBV2; TRBD2 matches 9 bases. Germline-derived CDR1 and CDR2 are SNHLY and FYNNEI. Trimming took 6 bases from V and 5 from J; bases not matched to a gene: 8. This CDR3 is 14 amino acids long. DNA of the CDR3: TGTGCCAGCAGGTCTCAGACTAGCGGCCACGAGCAGTACTTC. It yields the protein CASRSQTSGHEQYF. The whole variable domain, filled in from reference TRBV2 and TRBJ2-7, reads EPEVTQTPSHQVTQMGQEVILRCVPISNHLYFYWYRQILGQKVEFLVSFYNNEISEKSEIFDDQFSVERPDGSNFTLKIRSTKLEDSAMYFCASRSQTSGHEQYFGPGTRLTVT.

This chain uses TRBV29-1 with TRBJ1-1; possible D gene TRBD1, 5 bases. Germline V gives CDR1 SQVTM, CDR2 ANQGSEA. The CDR3 totals 12 residues. CDR3 in DNA: TGCAGTTACGGGGGTGGGAACACTGAAGCTTTCTTT. Translation gives CSYGGGNTEAFF. The variable domain in full, completed from reference TRBV29-1 and TRBJ1-1, reads SAVISQKPSRDICQRGTSLTIQCQVDSQVTMMFWYRQQPGQSLTLIATANQGSEATYESGFVIDKFPISRPNLTFSTLTVSNMSPEDSSIYLCSYGGGNTEAFFGQGTRLTVV.

The chain combines TRBV14 with TRBJ2-1, with D hard to call. Germline V gene data show CDR1 as SGHDN and CDR2 as FVKESK. This CDR3 is built from 12 residues. V was shortened by 5 bases and J by 9 bases, with 11 bases between the two germline ends. CDR3 coding DNA: TGTGCCAGCAGCTGGGGATTGAGTGAGCAGTTCTTC. This translates into CASSWGLSEQFF.

This chain links TRBV28 with TRBJ1-2; no clear D gene. This CDR3 contains 12 residues. Trimming pared 2 bases from V and 5 bases from J, leaving 6 bases between. Germline CDR1 is MDHEN and CDR2 is SYDVKM. The CDR3 loop reads CASSLRQYGYTF. Here the CDR3 DNA reads TGTGCCAGCAGTTTAAGGCAATATGGCTACACCTTC.

The chain uses TRBV6-5 and TRBJ2-7; 9 bases are shared with TRBD1. CDR3 size: 15 residues. CDR1 is MNHEY and CDR2 is SVGAGI in the germline V gene. The ends lost 4 bases at V and 2 bases at J; junction bases unmatched: 6. For the CDR3, the DNA is TGTGCCAGCAGTTCGCCGGGACAGGGCACCTACGAGCAGTACTTC. Protein product: CASSSPGQGTYEQYF.

This chain uses TRBV19 with TRBJ2-7; 7 nucleotides match TRBD1. V trimming: 5 bases; J trimming: 0 bases; junction bases outside the gene matches: 7. The germline gives CDR1 LNHDA, CDR2 SQIVND (reference sequence). The CDR3 sequence is 15 residues long. CDR3 residues: CASSSSGGSSYEQYF. The CDR3 DNA follows: TGTGCCAGTAGTTCCTCAGGGGGAAGCTCCTACGAGCAGTACTTC.